This T cell receptor (beta chain) was identified during a study of cytomegalovirus exposure and HLA in healthy donors. Germline-derived CDR1 and CDR2 are MNHNS and SASEGT. Trimming cost V 2 bases and J 0 bases, with 11 bases left between them. The CDR3 loop spans 16 amino acids. The sample holds a few counts of this clone. As yet, its antigen is unknown. General study results and limits: A missense variant in DCLRE1C was later tied to TCR beta V- and J-gene trimming.

The PCR made use of 60 Vbeta and 13 Jbeta primers. This table comes from immunoSEQ multiplex PCR, and its TCRdb copy is limited to in-frame clones, with some not included. Counted here are some 120,000 clones, 65% to 80% occurring once; the ten biggest clones make up about 4.9%. The TCR was taken from a man between 25 and 39 years old in good health and CMV-seropositive. The sequencing input was PBMCs. The genes are TRBV6-1 and TRBJ1-5; tentative D call: TRBD1 (5 bases). The DNA of the CDR3 is TGTGCCAGCAGTGAAACAGGCTTCTATAGCAATCAGCCCCAGCATTTT. It specifies CASSETGFYSNQPQHF.